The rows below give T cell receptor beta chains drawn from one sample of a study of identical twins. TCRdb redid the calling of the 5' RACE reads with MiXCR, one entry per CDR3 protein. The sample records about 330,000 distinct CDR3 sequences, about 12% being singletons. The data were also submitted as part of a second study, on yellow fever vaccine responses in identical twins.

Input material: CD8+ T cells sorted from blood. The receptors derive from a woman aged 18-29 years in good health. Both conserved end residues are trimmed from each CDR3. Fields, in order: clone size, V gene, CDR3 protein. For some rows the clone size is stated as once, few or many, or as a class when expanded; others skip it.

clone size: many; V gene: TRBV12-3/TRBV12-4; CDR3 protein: ASSLVSSYEQY
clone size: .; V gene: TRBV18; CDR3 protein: ASSPYGQYIHNEQF
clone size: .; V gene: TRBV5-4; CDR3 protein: ASSLITGEGGKANQPQH
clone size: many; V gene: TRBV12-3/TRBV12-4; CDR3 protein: ASSFGYEQF
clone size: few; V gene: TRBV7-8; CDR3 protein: ASSPGGGLNNEQF
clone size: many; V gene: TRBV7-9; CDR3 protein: ASSFLLAGGQGNEQF
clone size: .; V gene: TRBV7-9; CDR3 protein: ASRPNAGGTEAF
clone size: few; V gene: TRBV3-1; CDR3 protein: ASSQDPGLVRWRTQY
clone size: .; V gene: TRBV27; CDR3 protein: ASSLYAGKNTEAF
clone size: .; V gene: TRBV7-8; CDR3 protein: ASSLAFLERGDTQY
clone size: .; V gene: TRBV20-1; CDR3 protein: SASLNGVGELF
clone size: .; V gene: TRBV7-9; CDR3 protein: ASSFALAGDFETQY
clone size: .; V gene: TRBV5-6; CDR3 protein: ASSPGNSPLH
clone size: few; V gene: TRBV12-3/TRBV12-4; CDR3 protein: ASSPTHSLHTEAF
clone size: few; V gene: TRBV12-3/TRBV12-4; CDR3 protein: ASGRSEQF
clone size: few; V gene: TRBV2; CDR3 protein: ASSQGQLSYEQY
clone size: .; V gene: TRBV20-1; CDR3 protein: SARHRDRVYTHQTQY
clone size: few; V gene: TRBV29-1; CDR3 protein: SVESGAGANVLT
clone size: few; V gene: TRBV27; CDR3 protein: ASTALPASTDTQY
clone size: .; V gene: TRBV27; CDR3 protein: ASSLGSARQEAF
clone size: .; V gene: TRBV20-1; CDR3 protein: SARDIGGSRNTEAF
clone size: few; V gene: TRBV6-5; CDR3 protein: ASRQDRGTQY
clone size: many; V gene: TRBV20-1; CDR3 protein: SARNRDPQETQY
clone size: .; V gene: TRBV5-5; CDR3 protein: ASSLRPSPNEQF
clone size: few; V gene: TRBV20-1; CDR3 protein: SARALRTVPSTDTQY
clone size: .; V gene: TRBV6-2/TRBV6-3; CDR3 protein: ASSRQGWGEQY
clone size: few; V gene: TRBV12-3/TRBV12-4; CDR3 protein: ASTIETSVSGYEQF
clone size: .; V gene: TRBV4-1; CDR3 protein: ASSQGWTTYNEQF
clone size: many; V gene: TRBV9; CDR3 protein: ASSEAHSNQPQH
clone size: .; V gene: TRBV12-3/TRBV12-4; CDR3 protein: ASILQVGGRKDNEQF
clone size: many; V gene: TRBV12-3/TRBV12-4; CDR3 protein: ASTTGGYGGELF
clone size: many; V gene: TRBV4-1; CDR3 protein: ASSPSDRAIHEQF
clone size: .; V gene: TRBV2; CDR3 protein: ASSEARRGPNNEQF
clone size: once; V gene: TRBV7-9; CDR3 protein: ASSLPLDPITYEQY
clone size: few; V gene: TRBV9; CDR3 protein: ASNRVGYGYT
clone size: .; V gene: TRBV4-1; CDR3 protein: ASSRGTVDYEQY
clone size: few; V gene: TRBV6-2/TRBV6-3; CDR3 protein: ASSYLGAYEQY
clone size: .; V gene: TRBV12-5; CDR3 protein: ASGLAPGSGTYEQY
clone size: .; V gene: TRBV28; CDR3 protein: ASSFWGQTYEQY
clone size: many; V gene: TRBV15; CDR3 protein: ATSRARQGNQPQH
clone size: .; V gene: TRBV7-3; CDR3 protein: ASSLGGQFYSNTGELF
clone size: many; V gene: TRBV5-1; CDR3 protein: ASSARGAPEELF
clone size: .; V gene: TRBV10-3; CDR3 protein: AISGLAGVGTDTQY
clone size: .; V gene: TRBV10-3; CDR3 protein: AISESPTSGGGETQY
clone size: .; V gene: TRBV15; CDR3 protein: ATSTLRDYIYNEQF
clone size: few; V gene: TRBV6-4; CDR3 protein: ASSTNAGTDEQF
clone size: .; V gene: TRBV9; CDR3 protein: ASSGEDYEQY
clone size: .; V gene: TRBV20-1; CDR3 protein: SGRRLAKNIQY
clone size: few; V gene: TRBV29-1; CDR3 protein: SVLTREGMGEKLF
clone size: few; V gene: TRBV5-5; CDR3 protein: ASSPGAEEYNEQF
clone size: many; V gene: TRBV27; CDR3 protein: ASKPIAGVDEQY
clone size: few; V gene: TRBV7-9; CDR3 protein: ASSSKGLLSSYEQY
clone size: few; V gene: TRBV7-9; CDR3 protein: AGSLNRDTQY
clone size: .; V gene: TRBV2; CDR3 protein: ASTESVTYEQY
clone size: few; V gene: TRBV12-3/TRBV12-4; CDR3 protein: ASSFIPTSSYNEQF
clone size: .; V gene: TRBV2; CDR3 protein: ASSPTGTSGRGSYNEQF
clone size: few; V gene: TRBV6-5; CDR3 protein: ASSTTGSGNQPQH
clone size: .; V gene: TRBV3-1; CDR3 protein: ASSPGVGKLF
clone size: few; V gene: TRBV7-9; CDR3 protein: ASRQEDETQY